Each of the 27 T cell receptor beta chains below was sequenced from the same sample in a study of blood T cell repertoires in COVID-19. Assay used: immunoSEQ multiplex PCR; TCRdb lists only in-frame clones, some missing. The table shows 120,000 to 150,000 clones, with 80% to 90% occurring only once. The sequencing input was peripheral blood. These TCRs come from a woman aged 55-69 years with acute or convalescent COVID-19.

The genes are TRBV27 and TRBJ2-3; the D gene is possibly TRBD2 (6 bases). The CDR3 loop spans 16 amino acids. Germline V gene data show CDR1 as MNHEY and CDR2 as SMNVEV (reference sequence). V shed 6 bases and J shed 3 bases, with 19 bases lying between them. The CDR3 spells CASSLSGWTKTDTQYF. DNA for the CDR3: TGTGCCAGCAGCCTCAGTGGGTGGACTAAAACAGATACGCAGTATTTT.

The chain is built from TRBV7-3 and TRBJ1-1; 8 bases line up with TRBD1. Trimming removed 1 base from V and 5 bases from J; junction bases left unmatched: 6. Per the germline V gene, CDR1 is SGHTA and CDR2 is FQGTGA. The CDR3 has 15 residues. As DNA, the CDR3 is TGTGCCAGCAGCTTAAACCCGACAGGGGTTACTGAAGCTTTCTTT. Its protein product is CASSLNPTGVTEAFF.

The chain couples TRBV7-3 to TRBJ2-2; D possibly corresponds to TRBD1 (6 bases). CDR3 length: 14 residues. CDR1 is SGHTA and CDR2 is FQGTGA in the germline V gene. Trimming left V 5 bases short and J 6 bases short, with 13 bases between. The chain's CDR3 is CASSPQGSPGELFF. CDR3 DNA sequence: TGTGCCAGCAGCCCACAGGGTTCCCCCGGGGAGCTGTTTTTT.

V is TRBV27 and J is TRBJ2-1, with 11 bases lining up with TRBD2. Trimming took 6 bases from V and 5 from J; bases not matched to a gene: 9. From germline, CDR1 is MNHEY and CDR2 SMNVEV (reference sequence). The CDR3 sequence is 16 residues long. CDR3 amino acids: CASSITTSGVHNEQFF. The CDR3 nucleotides are TGTGCCAGCAGCATAACGACTAGCGGGGTACACAATGAGCAGTTCTTC.

This clone showed up just a few times. The chain has TRBV4-3 and TRBJ2-7; 14 nucleotides agree with TRBD2. The germline gives CDR1 LGHNA, CDR2 YSLEER. This CDR3 has 16 residues. V trimming: 3 bases; J trimming: 0 bases; junction bases outside the gene matches: 1. CDR3 amino acids: CASSQGTSGGSYEQYF. For the CDR3, the DNA is TGCGCCAGCAGCCAGGGGACTAGCGGGGGCTCCTACGAGCAGTACTTC.

V and J are TRBV18 and TRBJ1-1; 9 bases map to TRBD1. Per germline, CDR1 KGHSH and CDR2 LQKENI. CDR3 length: 14 residues. Losses at the gene ends were 4 bases for V and 5 bases for J; bases not matched to a gene: 5. For the CDR3, the DNA is TGTGCCAGCTCACGTGACAGGGGGGCAACTGAAGCTTTCTTT. It is translated as CASSRDRGATEAFF.

V is TRBV6-1 and J is TRBJ2-2, with 10 bases lining up with TRBD1. This CDR3 has 15 amino acids. Trimming removed 2 bases from V and 9 bases from J; junction bases left unmatched: 6. Germline-derived CDR1 and CDR2 are MNHNS and SASEGT. The CDR3 nucleotides are TGTGCCAGCAGTGAATGGGACAGGGGTTACAGGGAGCTGTTTTTT. This translates into CASSEWDRGYRELFF.

V and J are TRBV5-4 and TRBJ2-1, with 8 bases lining up with TRBD2. The junction had 8 bases not matched to a gene; V was cut back by 0 bases and J by 9 bases. This CDR3 spans 15 amino acids. Looked up from germline, CDR1 is SGHNT and CDR2 is YYREEE (reference sequence). The CDR3 DNA is TGTGCCAGCAGCTTGGGGGGGACTAGTGTAGGTGAGCAGTTCTTC. This encodes CASSLGGTSVGEQFF.

The genes are TRBV14 and TRBJ2-3, with 8 bases matching TRBD2. This CDR3 is built from 16 residues. The V gene's germline CDR1 is SGHDN and CDR2 FVKESK. V trimming: 4 bases; J trimming: 6 bases; junction bases outside the gene matches: 12. As DNA, the CDR3 is TGTGCCAGCAGCCGTATTCGGGGGGGGCCGGTGGATACGCAGTATTTT. Protein product: CASSRIRGGPVDTQYF.

The chain uses TRBV15 and TRBJ2-5; D perhaps matches TRBD1 (5 bases). Germline V gene lookup returns CDR1 LNHNV and CDR2 YYDKDF (reference sequence). This CDR3 has 14 amino acids. The germline V and J ends were trimmed by 1 base and 2 bases, with 8 bases remaining between them. This chain's CDR3 is CATSRGGQQETQYF. The CDR3 DNA reads TGTGCCACCAGCAGAGGGGGCCAACAAGAGACCCAGTACTTC.

The chain carries TRBV2 and TRBJ1-5, with 9 bases matching TRBD1. CDR3 length equals 15 residues. Unmatched junction bases numbered 7, after V lost 6 bases and J lost 4 bases. Germline assignment: CDR1 SNHLY and CDR2 FYNNEI. CDR3 DNA sequence: TGTGCCAGCAGAGTGACAGGGGGTGGTAATCAGCCCCAGCATTTT. It encodes CASRVTGGGNQPQHF.

The chain has TRBV18 and TRBJ1-1; D is possibly TRBD1 (6 bases). The ends were cut back, 10 bases at V and 1 base at J, with 13 bases in the middle. This CDR3 comprises 13 residues. Germline loops: CDR1 KGHSH, CDR2 LQKENI. The CDR3 region is CATHRESNTEAFF. The CDR3 DNA reads TGTGCCACCCACAGGGAGTCGAACACTGAAGCTTTCTTT.

The V gene is TRBV9, the J gene TRBJ2-7; 8 positions agree with TRBD1. Germline CDR1 is SGDLS and CDR2 is YYNGEE. CDR3 length: 14 residues. J was trimmed by 5 bases and V by 0 bases; bases with no gene match: 4. CDR3 nucleotide sequence: TGTGCCAGCAGCGTAGGGACAGGGAATCACGAGCAGTACTTC. Protein: CASSVGTGNHEQYF.

This chain joins TRBV5-1 and TRBJ2-2; D is unclear. Germline V gives CDR1 SGHRS, CDR2 YFSETQ. V was cut by 6 bases and J by 1 base, with 7 bases left in between. The CDR3 runs 13 residues. DNA of the CDR3: TGCGCCAGCACGTACGGGAACACCGGGGAGCTGTTTTTT. Translation gives CASTYGNTGELFF. The variable domain in full, with the rest retrieved from reference TRBV5-1 and TRBJ2-2, is KAGVTQTPRYLIKTRGQQVTLSCSPISGHRSVSWYQQTPGQGLQFLFEYFSETQRNKGNFPGRFSGRQFSNSRSEMNVSTLELGDSALYLCASTYGNTGELFFGEGSRLTVL.

This chain connects TRBV30 to TRBJ1-1, with D unresolved. The V end lost 6 bases, the J end lost 1 base, and 6 bases lay between the germline ends. The germline V gene encodes CDR1 GTSNPN and CDR2 SVGIG (reference sequence). The CDR3 has 11 residues. The CDR3 DNA reads TGTGCCTGTGCAGGGAACACTGAAGCTTTCTTT. This encodes CACAGNTEAFF.

This clone was seen once. The V and J genes are TRBV6-6 and TRBJ1-1; D gene uncertain. With 2 bases removed from V and 8 bases from J, the gap between germline ends came to 12 bases. Germline V gene data show CDR1 as MNHNY and CDR2 as SVGAGI (reference sequence). This CDR3 is built from 13 residues. The CDR3 loop is CASSYPGPAEAFF. The DNA of the CDR3 is TGTGCCAGCAGTTACCCGGGTCCCGCGGAAGCTTTCTTT.

For the CDR3, the DNA is TGTGCCAGCAGCCAAGATCCGACAGGGAATCAGCCCCAGCATTTT. Translating it yields CASSQDPTGNQPQHF. The J gene is TRBJ1-5, the V gene TRBV3-1 (or the pseudogene TRBV3-2); 7 nucleotides align to TRBD1. With V trimmed by 0 bases and J by 4 bases, 3 bases remained unmatched. The CDR3 spans 15 residues. The germline V gene encodes CDR1 LGHDT and CDR2 YNNKEL (reference sequence).

The chain carries TRBV27 and TRBJ1-1; 12 bases align to TRBD1. The CDR3 runs 22 residues. Germline lookup yields CDR1 MNHEY and CDR2 SMNVEV (reference sequence). V gave up 4 bases and J gave up 0 bases; unmatched junction bases: 21. Written as DNA, the CDR3 is TGTGCCAGCAGTTCCCCCCGGGGCCGTATGGGACAGGGGGCGGCGGTGAACACTGAAGCTTTCTTT. Translating gives CASSSPRGRMGQGAAVNTEAFF.

The chain employs TRBV7-2 and TRBJ2-7, with 8 bases aligning to TRBD1. CDR3 length: 18 amino acids. V trimming: 10 bases; J trimming: 5 bases; junction bases outside the gene matches: 25. Germline V lookup: CDR1 SGHTA, CDR2 FQGNSA. For the CDR3, the DNA is TGTGCCAAGCAGGTCGGGGCCGCGGACAGGGAATTTTCTCACGAGCAGTACTTC. Translation: CAKQVGAADREFSHEQYF.

This chain connects TRBV30 to TRBJ1-2, with D possibly TRBD1 on 5 matching bases. Deletions cut 4 bases from V and 0 bases from J, with 15 bases between. Germline assignment: CDR1 GTSNPN and CDR2 SVGIG (reference sequence). The CDR3 runs to 15 residues. CDR3: CAWTRGGVANYGYTF. The CDR3 nucleotides are TGTGCCTGGACTAGGGGCGGGGTAGCTAACTATGGCTACACCTTC.

This clone occurred once. CDR3 DNA sequence: TGCGCCAGCAGCCAAGGGTCTAGCGGGGCCGGCAATGAGCAGTTCTTC. The encoded protein is CASSQGSSGAGNEQFF. The chain is built from TRBV4-1 and TRBJ2-1, with 9 bases aligning to TRBD2. Germline CDR1 MGHRA, CDR2 YSYEKL. The CDR3 is 16 residues long. Losses at the gene ends were 1 base for V and 6 bases for J; bases not matched to a gene: 7.

This chain joins TRBV7-2 and TRBJ2-7; D is undetermined. CDR1 and CDR2 from the germline V gene are SGHTA and FQGNSA. CDR3 length: 14 amino acids. The V end lost 1 base, the J end lost 0 bases, and 7 bases lay between the germline ends. DNA of the CDR3: TGTGCCAGCAGCTTAGAGTTTAGCTCCTACGAGCAGTACTTC. Residues: CASSLEFSSYEQYF.

The genes are TRBV7-2 and TRBJ1-3; D remains ambiguous. V was clipped by 1 base and J by 2 bases, with 9 bases between them. Germline assignment: CDR1 SGHTA and CDR2 FQGNSA. The CDR3 covers 15 residues. CDR3 loop: CASSLDTVTGNTIYF. For the CDR3, the DNA is TGTGCCAGCAGCTTAGACACCGTAACTGGAAACACCATATATTTT.

The V call is TRBV24-1, the J call TRBJ2-7; a weak D match, TRBD1 (5 bases). CDR1 is KGHDR and CDR2 is SFDVKD in the germline V gene. The V end lost 4 bases, the J end lost 4 bases, and 10 bases lay between the germline ends. The CDR3 consists of 13 residues. CDR3 sequence reads: CATSDTTAYEQYF. The CDR3, as DNA: TGTGCCACCAGTGACACGACAGCATACGAGCAGTACTTC.

The chain is built from TRBV5-1 and TRBJ2-3, with D possibly TRBD1 on 5 matching bases. The V gene lost 0 bases and the J gene lost 6 bases, with 11 bases spanning the gap. The CDR3 totals 14 residues. Germline CDR1 and CDR2: SGHRS and YFSETQ. The CDR3 here is CASSLGQGPDTQYF. The CDR3 DNA follows: TGCGCCAGCAGCTTGGGGCAGGGCCCCGATACGCAGTATTTT.

This clone appeared a few times. This chain connects TRBV6-2 or TRBV6-3 to TRBJ2-3; 9 bases agree with TRBD2. Germline V gene sequence: CDR1 MNHEY, CDR2 SVGEGT. The trim removed 0 bases at V and 2 bases at J, leaving 3 bases unmatched. The CDR3 runs 16 residues. The DNA of the CDR3 is TGTGCCAGCAGTTACTCCGGGACTAGCCTCACAGATACGCAGTATTTT. This gives the protein CASSYSGTSLTDTQYF.

V and J are TRBV29-1 and TRBJ1-2; D may be TRBD1 (5 bases). CDR3 length equals 12 residues. CDR1 is SQVTM and CDR2 is ANQGSEA in the germline V gene. The ends were cut back, 5 bases at V and 4 bases at J, with 11 bases in the middle. CDR3 coding DNA: TGCAGCGTTCTGACAGAGGCCTATGGCTACACCTTC. Amino acid sequence: CSVLTEAYGYTF.